Listed here is a single T cell receptor beta chain. Here immunoSEQ multiplex PCR was the method, and the copy in TCRdb shows in-frame clones only, minus some. The repertoire has about 150,000 clones, 75% to 85% of them found once; the top ten carry 9.5% to 13%. After removal of 2 bases from V and 5 bases from J, the junction contained 2 bases not matched to a gene. The CDR3 spans 15 residues. Germline values: CDR1 SGHTA, CDR2 FQGNSA. This sample is part of a study of blood T cell repertoires in COVID-19. Study-level background: The origin of the acute and convalescent COVID-19 samples was the United States, Italy and Spain.

Enrolled during active infection, Seattle patients were then followed longitudinally. The J gene is TRBJ2-2, the V gene TRBV7-2; 10 nucleotides line up with TRBD2. This receptor was obtained from a woman aged 55-70 years with COVID-19, enrolled during active disease. Sequenced material: peripheral blood. The CDR3 bases are TGTGCCAGCAGCTTACTAGCGGGAGTTACCGGGGAGCTGTTTTTT. Protein sequence: CASSLLAGVTGELFF.